This T cell receptor (beta chain) was captured by sequencing in a study of blood T cell repertoires in COVID-19. Across the study: The cDNA or gDNA used as material had been derived from T cells, B-cell-depleted T cells, or PBMCs.

The data were produced by immunoSEQ multiplex PCR, yet TCRdb's version contains in-frame clones alone and is incomplete. The sample consists of roughly 72,000 clones, 80% to 90% of them appearing once. The CDR3 runs to 14 residues. In germline, CDR1 is SGHTA, CDR2 FQGNSA. V shed 0 bases and J shed 2 bases, with 8 bases lying between them. This clone is a singleton in its sample. The chain links TRBV7-2 to TRBJ2-7; no clear D gene. The sequencing input was peripheral blood. This TCR was sampled from a human donor in a cohort sampled during active COVID-19. In nucleotides, the CDR3 is TGTGCCAGCAGCTTAGCGTCCCAGACCTACGAGCAGTACTTC. The encoded protein is CASSLASQTYEQYF.